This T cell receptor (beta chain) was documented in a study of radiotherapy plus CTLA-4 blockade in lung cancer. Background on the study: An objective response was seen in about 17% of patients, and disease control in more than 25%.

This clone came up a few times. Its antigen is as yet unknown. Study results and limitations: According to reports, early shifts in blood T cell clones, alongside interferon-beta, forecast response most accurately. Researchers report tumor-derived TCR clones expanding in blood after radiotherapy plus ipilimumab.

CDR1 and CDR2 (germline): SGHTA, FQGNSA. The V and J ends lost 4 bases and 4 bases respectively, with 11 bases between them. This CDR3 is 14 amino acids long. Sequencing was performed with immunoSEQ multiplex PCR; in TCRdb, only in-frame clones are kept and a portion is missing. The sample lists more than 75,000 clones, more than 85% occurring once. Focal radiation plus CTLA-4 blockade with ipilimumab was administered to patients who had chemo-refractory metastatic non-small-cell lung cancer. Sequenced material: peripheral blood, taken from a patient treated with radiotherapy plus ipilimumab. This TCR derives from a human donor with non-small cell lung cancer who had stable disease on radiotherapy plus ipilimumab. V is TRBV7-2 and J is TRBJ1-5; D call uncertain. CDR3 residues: CASSSGPTNQPQHF. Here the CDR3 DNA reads TGTGCCAGCAGCTCCGGACCGACTAATCAGCCCCAGCATTTT.